What follows are 27 T cell receptor beta chains derived from one specimen sequenced in a study of T cells in Graves' hyperthyroidism and ophthalmopathy. Amplification yielded TCR beta CDR3 regions, with RNA transcripts as the source. HTBI primers drove first-round RT-PCR of the TCR CDR3. One entry per CDR3 protein results from TCRdb running MiXCR on the multiplex PCR reads. The sample has 130,000 to 150,000 distinct CDR3 sequences, approximately 20% seen once. Sequencing was carried out using blood. These receptors were taken from a woman aged 45-60 years with Graves' hyperthyroidism that later progressed to Graves' ophthalmopathy.

This clonotype was seen ten or more times. The rearrangement joins TRBV6-1 to TRBJ1-5, with D possibly matching TRBD1 (6 bases). The CDR3 runs 14 residues. Trimming left V 7 bases short and J 3 bases short, with 13 bases between. The V gene's germline CDR1 is MNHNS and CDR2 SASEGT. CDR3 nucleotides: TGTGCCAGCAAGTCAGGGGCGATCAATCAGCCCCAGCATTTT. Its translation: CASKSGAINQPQHF.

J is TRBJ2-3 and V is TRBV4-2; D is undetermined. V gave up 0 bases and J gave up 0 bases, with 7 bases separating them. This CDR3 spans 15 amino acids. Germline V gene data show CDR1 as LGHNA and CDR2 as YNFKEQ. The CDR3 spells CASSQEASSTDTQYF. The CDR3 coding sequence is TGTGCCAGCAGCCAAGAAGCGTCAAGCACAGATACGCAGTATTTT.

About this clonotype itself: This sequence may be a read error, since a much larger clone differs from it by one base. V gene TRBV4-2 combines with J gene TRBJ2-7; D remains unclear. With 2 bases removed from V and 0 bases from J, the gap between germline ends came to 2 bases. Looked up from germline, CDR1 is LGHNA and CDR2 is YNFKEQ. There are 12 residues in the CDR3. In DNA form, the CDR3 reads TGTGCCAGCAGCCAAAACTCCTACGAGCAGTACTTC. Protein sequence: CASSQNSYEQYF.

Ten or more counts support this clonotype. V usage is TRBV30 and J usage is TRBJ2-5; D is undetermined. The germline V gene encodes CDR1 GTSNPN and CDR2 SVGIG (reference sequence). V was pared by 0 bases and J by 5 bases, with 10 bases between. The CDR3 length is 13 residues. The CDR3 nucleotides read TGTGCCTGGAGTGTATTAGCCTGGGAGACCCAGTACTTC. It is translated as CAWSVLAWETQYF.

Ten or more counts support this clonotype. The CDR3 region has the DNA TGCAGCGTTGAAGATAGGCAGGGAGTTGGCTACACCTTC. It specifies CSVEDRQGVGYTF. The V gene is TRBV29-1, the J gene TRBJ1-2; the D gene is possibly TRBD1 (5 bases). Germline CDR1 is SQVTM and CDR2 is ANQGSEA. With 0 bases removed from V and 7 bases from J, the gap between germline ends came to 12 bases. CDR3 size: 13 residues.

This clonotype was counted only a few times. This rearrangement joins TRBV5-1 to TRBJ2-2; 9 bases are a match to TRBD2. V was pared by 5 bases and J by 4 bases, with 15 bases of the junction left unmatched. Per germline, CDR1 SGHRS and CDR2 YFSETQ. This CDR3 is built from 18 residues. The CDR3 loop reads CASRPVGAGGPSTGELFF. CDR3 nucleotides: TGCGCCAGCAGACCGGTCGGGGCGGGAGGGCCGAGCACCGGGGAGCTGTTTTTT.

The chain joins TRBV12-3 or TRBV12-4 to TRBJ2-1; maybe TRBD1 (5 bases). This CDR3 spans 13 amino acids. V lost 3 bases and J lost 8, with 11 bases in between. This chain's CDR3 is CASSFQARDEQFF. CDR3 DNA sequence: TGTGCCAGCAGTTTTCAGGCCAGGGATGAGCAGTTCTTC.

The chain is built from TRBV28 and TRBJ1-3; TRBD1 might be the D (5 bases). V was shortened by 0 bases and J by 0 bases, with 12 bases between the two germline ends. The CDR3 spans 17 residues. Germline-derived CDR1 and CDR2 are MDHEN and SYDVKM. The CDR3 region is CASSLWGSGGSGNTIYF. The CDR3 nucleotides read TGTGCCAGCAGTTTATGGGGTTCGGGGGGCTCTGGAAACACCATATATTTT.

This clonotype was counted a few times. This chain uses TRBV2 with TRBJ2-1; 10 nucleotides line up with TRBD2. Per the germline V gene, CDR1 is SNHLY and CDR2 is FYNNEI. Trimming at V came to 7 bases and at J to 6 bases, leaving 6 bases not matched to a gene. The CDR3 consists of 14 residues. The CDR3 DNA follows: TGTGCCAGCAAAGCGGGAGGGGGTCCCAATGAGCAGTTCTTC. Translation gives CASKAGGGPNEQFF.

This clonotype has just a few counts. This rearrangement joins TRBV5-8 to TRBJ1-2; 7 nucleotides line up with TRBD1. Unmatched junction bases numbered 8, after V lost 5 bases and J lost 4 bases. CDR1 is SGHTS, CDR2 YDEGEE, per germline. The CDR3 length is 14 residues. Here the CDR3 DNA reads TGTGCCAGCAGTTTACAGGGGTCTGGCTATGGCTACACCTTC. Translation: CASSLQGSGYGYTF.

Concerning this clonotype: A clone one base away is much larger, so this may be a read error. The genes are TRBV5-1 and TRBJ1-1, with D hard to call. Germline CDR1 is SGHRS and CDR2 is YFSETQ. CDR3 length equals 16 residues. CDR3 nucleotides: TGCGCCAGCAGCTTGAGTTTTAGCACTTTGAACGCTGAAGCTTTCTTT. Its translation: CASSLSFSTLNAEAFF.

This clonotype was seen ten or more times. This CDR3 is CASSLRFGTGEQFF. In DNA, the CDR3 is TGTGCCAGCAGTCTAAGATTTGGGACGGGCGAGCAGTTCTTC. The rearrangement joins TRBV27 to TRBJ2-1; tentatively, D is TRBD1 or TRBD2 (5 bases each). The CDR3 extends over 14 amino acids. CDR1 MNHEY and CDR2 SMNVEV come from the germline V gene (reference sequence). The V and J ends lost 5 bases and 10 bases respectively, with 18 bases between them.

This clonotype was picked up many times. This chain links TRBV18 with TRBJ1-3; D perhaps matches TRBD1 (5 bases). The CDR3 is 14 residues long. The germline V and J ends were trimmed by 0 bases and 4 bases, with 7 bases remaining between them. The germline CDR1 and CDR2 sequences are KGHSH and LQKENI. CDR3 amino acids: CASSPPQGGNTIYF. CDR3 nucleotides: TGTGCCAGCTCACCACCTCAGGGAGGAAACACCATATATTTT.

This clonotype was observed many times. This sequence joins TRBV27 and TRBJ1-2, with 9 bases matching TRBD1. This CDR3 comprises 13 residues. The V gene end was trimmed by 3 bases and the J gene end by 7 bases; junction bases not matched to a gene: 3. Germline V gene data show CDR1 as MNHEY and CDR2 as SMNVEV (reference sequence). The CDR3 DNA sequence: TGTGCCAGCAGTTTCGGGACAGGGATTGGCTACACCTTC. Translating gives CASSFGTGIGYTF.

This clonotype was found a few times. The J gene is TRBJ2-5, the V gene TRBV20-1; 9 positions agree with TRBD2. J was trimmed by 4 bases and V by 3 bases; bases with no gene match: 6. The CDR3 is 14 amino acids. CDR1 and CDR2 (germline): DFQATT, SNEGSKA (reference sequence). CDR3 region: CSARAGGPGETQYF. DNA for the CDR3: TGCAGTGCTAGGGCGGGAGGGCCGGGAGAGACCCAGTACTTC.

The chain uses TRBV7-9 and TRBJ1-5, with D hard to call. The germline gives CDR1 SEHNR, CDR2 FQNEAQ (reference sequence). This CDR3 is 15 amino acids long. With 4 bases removed from V and 1 base from J, the gap between germline ends came to 11 bases. The CDR3 DNA reads as TGTGCCAGCAGCTCGGGAGACACGAGCAATCAGCCCCAGCATTTT. Protein: CASSSGDTSNQPQHF.

The table lists this clonotype with many counts. The V and J genes are TRBV5-1 and TRBJ2-1; unclear D gene. Deletions cut 3 bases from V and 8 bases from J, with 15 bases between. The germline V gene encodes CDR1 SGHRS and CDR2 YFSETQ. This CDR3 is built from 14 residues. CDR3 bases: TGCGCCAGCAGCTCTAGGACCCAATCCCATGAGCAGTTCTTC. This codes for CASSSRTQSHEQFF.

This clonotype was recorded a few times. The junction differs from germline at one of its ends, possibly a read error. J is TRBJ2-2 and V is TRBV30, with unresolved D. CDR3 length: 12 residues. Germline V lookup: CDR1 GTSNPN, CDR2 SVGIG (reference sequence). The CDR3 sequence: CTWTANTGELFF. The DNA of the CDR3 is TGTACCTGGACGGCTAACACCGGGGAGCTGTTTTTT.

This clonotype was detected many times. The chain uses TRBV2 and TRBJ1-4; no reliable D call. Trimming stripped 3 bases from V and 8 bases from J, with 16 bases between. The CDR3 is 15 amino acids. The V gene's germline CDR1 is SNHLY and CDR2 FYNNEI. The CDR3 spells CASSEERVLKEKLFF. CDR3 nucleotide sequence: TGTGCCAGCAGTGAGGAGAGGGTGTTAAAGGAAAAACTGTTTTTT.

In this sample, this clonotype turned up many times. The gene calls are TRBV6-1 and TRBJ2-7; the D is unclear. V lost 6 bases and J 3 bases, leaving 12 bases between the germline ends. This CDR3 contains 13 residues. Looked up from germline, CDR1 is MNHNS and CDR2 is SASEGT. In nucleotides, the CDR3 is TGTGCCAGCAGGTCCTCGGACGGCTACGAGCAGTACTTC. The encoded protein is CASRSSDGYEQYF.

There are many counts of this clonotype. The CDR3 region has the DNA TGCAGCGTTCCCCGGACTAGAATTGGTGAGCAGTTCTTC. Encoded protein: CSVPRTRIGEQFF. V is TRBV29-1 and J is TRBJ2-1; 7 bases align to TRBD2. The CDR3 consists of 13 residues. Germline trimming cut 5 bases from V and 9 bases from J; bases unmatched to any gene: 10. Germline loops: CDR1 SQVTM, CDR2 ANQGSEA.

This sequence joins TRBV5-1 and TRBJ2-1, with 7 bases matching TRBD2. J gave up 0 bases and V 6 bases, and 6 bases lay outside the gene matches. Germline V gene lookup returns CDR1 SGHRS and CDR2 YFSETQ. CDR3 size: 15 residues. In DNA form, the CDR3 reads TGCGCCAGCAACCTTGGCGGGGGCTCCTACAATGAGCAGTTCTTC. Protein sequence: CASNLGGGSYNEQFF.

There are many counts of this clonotype. The rearrangement joins TRBV27 to TRBJ2-7; 10 bases match TRBD2. This CDR3 contains 14 residues. Germline CDR1 and CDR2: MNHEY and SMNVEV (reference sequence). The V and J ends lost 6 bases and 7 bases, in that order; junction bases with no gene match: 9. The CDR3 DNA reads as TGTGCCAGCAGCCGACTAGCGGGTAGGCAAGAGCAGTACTTC. Its protein is CASSRLAGRQEQYF.

The V gene is TRBV3-1, the J gene TRBJ2-1; 11 bases agree with TRBD1. Trimming removed 2 bases from V and 5 bases from J; junction bases left unmatched: 5. Germline loops: CDR1 LGHDT, CDR2 YNNKEL (reference sequence). This CDR3 is built from 16 residues. The CDR3 loop is CASSQMGQGGNNEQFF. The CDR3 DNA is TGTGCCAGCAGCCAAATGGGACAGGGGGGGAACAATGAGCAGTTCTTC.

The chain joins TRBV20-1 to TRBJ2-3; perhaps TRBD2 as D (6 bases). The CDR3 extends over 12 amino acids. Germline CDR1 is DFQATT and CDR2 is SNEGSKA (reference sequence). Trimming removed 5 bases from V and 0 bases from J, with 6 bases in between. The CDR3 region is CSAGGSTDTQYF. Written as DNA, the CDR3 is TGCAGTGCTGGGGGGAGCACAGATACGCAGTATTTT.

The chain links TRBV12-3 or TRBV12-4 to TRBJ2-1; TRBD1 is a possible D gene (6 bases). The CDR3 is 13 amino acids. V lost 8 bases and J 5 bases, leaving 13 bases between the germline ends. The CDR3 nucleotides read TGTGCCAGCGGACGACAGGCCGACAATGAGCAGTTCTTC. Translated: CASGRQADNEQFF.

V is TRBV2 and J is TRBJ1-5, with TRBD1 matching over 7 bases. V lost 4 bases to trimming and J lost 6 bases; unmatched junction nucleotides: 6. Germline CDR1 and CDR2: SNHLY and FYNNEI. CDR3 size: 14 residues. CDR3: CASSGQGRGQPQHF. As DNA, the CDR3 is TGTGCCAGCAGTGGACAGGGACGAGGTCAGCCCCAGCATTTT.